Below, 18 T cell receptor beta chains from the same sample are listed, as sequenced in a study of shared clonotypes between healthy human individuals. Generated by immunoSEQ multiplex PCR, the TCRdb table keeps only in-frame clones and is missing some. The sample records roughly 2 million clones, over 85% being singletons. Sequenced sample: naive CD4+ T cells sorted from blood. Subset noted: CD45RA+ positively selected. Receptors originate from a man aged 18 to 30 in good health.

This clone has more than one count but fewer than ten. J is TRBJ1-3 and V is TRBV7-6, with 7 bases lining up with TRBD1. Germline V CDR1 and CDR2: SGHVS, FNYEAQ. The length of the CDR3 is 16 residues. With 5 bases clipped from V and 2 bases from J, the junction kept 9 bases outside the gene matches. The CDR3 sequence is CASSGGQILAGNTIYF. The CDR3 nucleotides are TGTGCCAGCAGCGGGGGACAGATTTTAGCTGGAAACACCATATATTTT.

The chain is built from TRBV6-6 and TRBJ1-1; weak D call: TRBD1 (6 bases). Trimming took off 6 bases at V and 2 bases at J, with 13 bases between the two ends. CDR1 and CDR2 (germline): MNHNY, SVGAGI (reference sequence). The CDR3 loop spans 14 amino acids. The CDR3 sequence: CASSHPQGNTEAFF. CDR3 nucleotide sequence: TGTGCCAGCAGCCACCCACAGGGAAACACTGAAGCTTTCTTT.

V gene TRBV28 combines with J gene TRBJ2-5; tentatively, D is TRBD1 (5 bases). With 6 bases removed from V and 4 bases from J, the gap between germline ends came to 18 bases. CDR1 is MDHEN and CDR2 is SYDVKM in the germline V gene. The CDR3 extends over 15 amino acids. In DNA form, the CDR3 reads TGTGCCAGCAGCCAACAAGGGTATAGGGGAGAGACCCAGTACTTC. Its protein is CASSQQGYRGETQYF.

The V gene is TRBV28, the J gene TRBJ1-5; D may be TRBD1 (6 bases). There are 15 residues in the CDR3. Germline V lookup: CDR1 MDHEN, CDR2 SYDVKM. V shed 4 bases and J shed 2 bases, with 12 bases lying between them. The CDR3 protein is CASSSGEIGNQPQHF. The CDR3 DNA sequence: TGTGCCAGCAGTTCAGGGGAAATTGGCAATCAGCCCCAGCATTTT. The full variable domain, its missing parts supplied by reference TRBV28 and TRBJ1-5, is DVKVTQSSRYLVKRTGEKVFLECVQDMDHENMFWYRQDPGLGLRLIYFSYDVKMKEKGDIPEGYSVSREKKERFSLILESASTNQTSMYLCASSSGEIGNQPQHFGDGTRLSIL.

This chain links TRBV4-3 with TRBJ2-7; D gene uncertain. The germline V and J ends were trimmed by 0 bases and 3 bases, with 15 bases remaining between them. Germline V gives CDR1 LGHNA, CDR2 YSLEER. The length of the CDR3 is 16 residues. This chain's CDR3 is CASSQDLLGYDYEQYF. Here the CDR3 DNA reads TGCGCCAGCAGCCAAGATCTCCTGGGTTACGACTACGAGCAGTACTTC.

This clone came up once. This CDR3 is also generated by other DNA sequences in the sample. The chain has TRBV7-9 and TRBJ1-6, with unresolved D. CDR3 length: 13 amino acids. V lost 1 base and J lost 7, with 5 bases in between. Germline V CDR1 and CDR2: SEHNR, FQNEAQ (reference sequence). The CDR3 coding sequence is TGTGCCAGCAGCTTAGGGCAGAATTCACCCCTCCACTTT. Translating gives CASSLGQNSPLHF.

CDR3 bases: TGCGCCAGCAGCCCCGGGACTAGCGGGGTCTCCTACGAGCAGTACTTC. Protein product: CASSPGTSGVSYEQYF. J is TRBJ2-7 and V is TRBV4-3; 13 bases line up with TRBD2. The CDR3 loop spans 16 amino acids. Germline V gene lookup returns CDR1 LGHNA and CDR2 YSLEER. After removal of 4 bases from V and 0 bases from J, the junction contained 3 bases not matched to a gene.

The genes are TRBV5-1 and TRBJ2-3; 7 bases align to TRBD2. Looked up from germline, CDR1 is SGHRS and CDR2 is YFSETQ. V lost 3 bases to trimming and J lost 0 bases; unmatched junction nucleotides: 13. CDR3 size: 18 residues. DNA of the CDR3: TGCGCCAGCAGCTGGGCATCCCCTAGCGGAACTAGCACAGATACGCAGTATTTT. As protein: CASSWASPSGTSTDTQYF.

The chain is built from TRBV4-1 and TRBJ2-1; 12 bases are a match to TRBD2. Germline CDR1 reads MGHRA; CDR2 reads YSYEKL. CDR3 length: 19 amino acids. Trimming at V came to 3 bases and at J to 10 bases, leaving 19 bases not matched to a gene. The CDR3 spells CASSQTTSSSGGGPREQFF. Written as DNA, the CDR3 is TGCGCCAGCAGCCAGACAACGTCCTCTAGCGGGGGGGGCCCGAGGGAGCAGTTCTTC.

The J gene is TRBJ1-2, the V gene TRBV5-6; D is unresolved. V was shortened by 2 bases and J by 6 bases, with 11 bases between the two germline ends. The CDR3 extends over 13 amino acids. Germline CDR1 SGHDT, CDR2 YYEEEE. The chain's CDR3 is CASSFSGRNGYTF. DNA for the CDR3: TGTGCCAGCAGCTTTTCTGGACGGAATGGCTACACCTTC.

This rearrangement joins TRBV9 to TRBJ1-2; the D gene is possibly TRBD1 (5 bases). Trimming took 0 bases from V and 4 from J, leaving 10 bases between them. From germline, CDR1 is SGDLS and CDR2 YYNGEE. The CDR3 length is 14 residues. CDR3 protein: CASSVGDQGYGYTF. The CDR3 nucleotides are TGTGCCAGCAGCGTAGGGGATCAGGGCTATGGCTACACCTTC.

The chain carries TRBV7-9 and TRBJ2-2, with D possibly matching TRBD1 (6 bases). The V gene lost 5 bases and the J gene lost 5 bases, with 12 bases spanning the gap. CDR1 is SEHNR and CDR2 is FQNEAQ in the germline V gene (reference sequence). The CDR3 is made up of 14 amino acids. CDR3 in amino acids: CASSDSGVTGELFF. CDR3 coding DNA: TGTGCCAGCAGCGACTCAGGGGTTACCGGGGAGCTGTTTTTT.

The rearrangement uses TRBV7-9 and TRBJ2-3; D gene ambiguous. Trimming stripped 3 bases from V and 2 bases from J, with 18 bases between. The CDR3 extends over 17 amino acids. Looked up from germline, CDR1 is SEHNR and CDR2 is FQNEAQ (reference sequence). The CDR3 loop reads CASSLGRWGWDTDTQYF. The CDR3 DNA is TGTGCCAGCAGCTTGGGCAGGTGGGGATGGGACACAGATACGCAGTATTTT.

The CDR3 DNA sequence: TGTGCCAGCAGCTTAGCGCGTAAGGGGATCACTGAAGCTTTCTTT. It specifies CASSLARKGITEAFF. The chain combines TRBV7-2 with TRBJ1-1; the D gene is possibly TRBD1 (5 bases). This CDR3 spans 15 amino acids. Trimming took off 0 bases at V and 4 bases at J, with 12 bases between the two ends. In germline, CDR1 is SGHTA, CDR2 FQGNSA.

In DNA form, the CDR3 reads TGTGCCAGTAGTCCTAGGGTACAGGTACCAAACACCGGGGAGCTGTTTTTT. As protein: CASSPRVQVPNTGELFF. The chain recombines TRBV19 with TRBJ2-2; possibly TRBD1 for D (5 bases). The germline CDR1 and CDR2 sequences are LNHDA and SQIVND (reference sequence). The length of the CDR3 is 17 residues. Trimming cost V 5 bases and J 2 bases, with 18 bases left between them.

The chain uses TRBV7-9 and TRBJ2-1, with D possibly TRBD1 on 5 matching bases. The CDR3 spans 15 residues. Trimming removed 3 bases from V and 4 bases from J, with 13 bases in between. Germline V gives CDR1 SEHNR, CDR2 FQNEAQ (reference sequence). The CDR3 is CASSLARVWYNEQFF. CDR3 sequence (DNA): TGTGCCAGCAGCTTGGCCAGGGTCTGGTACAATGAGCAGTTCTTC.

The chain employs TRBV18 and TRBJ2-2; no firm D call. CDR1 is KGHSH, CDR2 LQKENI, per germline. The CDR3 extends over 13 amino acids. V lost 2 bases to trimming and J lost 7 bases, with 8 bases between them. CDR3 residues: CASSPSKVGELFF. The DNA for the CDR3 is TGTGCCAGCTCACCATCAAAGGTCGGGGAGCTGTTTTTT.

This clone was counted once. This sequence joins TRBV6-1 and TRBJ2-7; 11 bases map to TRBD2. J lost 3 bases, V lost 0 bases, and 13 bases had no gene match. This CDR3 contains 19 residues. Germline V gene sequence: CDR1 MNHNS, CDR2 SASEGT. In DNA, the CDR3 is TGTGCCAGCAGTGAAGCTCGGGGCCCAACTAGCGGGGGACTCTACGAGCAGTACTTC. Translated, it gives CASSEARGPTSGGLYEQYF.